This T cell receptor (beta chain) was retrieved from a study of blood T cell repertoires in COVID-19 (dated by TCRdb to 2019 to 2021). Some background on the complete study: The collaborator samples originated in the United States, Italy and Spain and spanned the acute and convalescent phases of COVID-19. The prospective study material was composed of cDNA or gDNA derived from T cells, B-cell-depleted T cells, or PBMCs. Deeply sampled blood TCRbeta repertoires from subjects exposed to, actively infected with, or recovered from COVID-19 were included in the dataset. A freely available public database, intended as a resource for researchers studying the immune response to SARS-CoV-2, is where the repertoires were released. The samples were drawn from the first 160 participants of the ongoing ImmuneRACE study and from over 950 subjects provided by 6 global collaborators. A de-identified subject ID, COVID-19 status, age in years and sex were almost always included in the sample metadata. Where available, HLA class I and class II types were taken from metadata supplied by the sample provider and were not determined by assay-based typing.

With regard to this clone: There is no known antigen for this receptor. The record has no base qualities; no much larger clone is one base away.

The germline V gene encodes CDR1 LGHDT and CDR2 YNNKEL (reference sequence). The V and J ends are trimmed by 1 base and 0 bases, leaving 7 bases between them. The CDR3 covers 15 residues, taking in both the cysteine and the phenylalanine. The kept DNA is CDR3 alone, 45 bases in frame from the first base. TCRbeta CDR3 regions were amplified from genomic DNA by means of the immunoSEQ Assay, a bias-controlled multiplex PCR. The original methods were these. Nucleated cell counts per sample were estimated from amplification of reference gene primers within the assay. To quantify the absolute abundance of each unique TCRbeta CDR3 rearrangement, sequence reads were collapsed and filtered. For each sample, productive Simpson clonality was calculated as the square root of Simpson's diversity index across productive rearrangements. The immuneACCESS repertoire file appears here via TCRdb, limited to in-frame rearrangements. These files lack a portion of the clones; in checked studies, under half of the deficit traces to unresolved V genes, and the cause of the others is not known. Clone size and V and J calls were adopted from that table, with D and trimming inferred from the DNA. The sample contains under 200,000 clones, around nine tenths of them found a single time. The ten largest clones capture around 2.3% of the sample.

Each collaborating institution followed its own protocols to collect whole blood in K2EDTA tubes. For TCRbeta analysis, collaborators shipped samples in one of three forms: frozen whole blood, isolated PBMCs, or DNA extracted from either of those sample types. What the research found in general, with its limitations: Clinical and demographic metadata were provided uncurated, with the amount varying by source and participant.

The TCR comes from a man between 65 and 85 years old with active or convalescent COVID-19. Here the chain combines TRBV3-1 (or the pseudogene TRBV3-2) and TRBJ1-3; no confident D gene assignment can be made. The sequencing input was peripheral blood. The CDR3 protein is CASSQGTDSGNTIYF. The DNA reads TGTGCCAGCAGCCAAGGAACAGACTCTGGAAACACCATATATTTT.